This TCR beta chain was identified during a study of T-cell memory formation after mild COVID-19. Study as a whole: Largely donor-specific TCR clusters were found. Study-level findings and limits: Clones contracting over day 15 to 85 were CD4/CD8 balanced, with later expanders leaning CD4+. Shrinking CD4+ clones resided mostly in CM and EM, and CD8+ ones in EMRA.

From 5'RACE with constant-segment primers came TCR alpha and TCR beta cDNA libraries that carried sample barcodes and UMIs. Each CDR3 protein gets one entry after TCRdb re-called the 5' RACE reads with MiXCR. The sample carries around 320,000 distinct CDR3 sequences, 25% to 30% recorded once. This clonotype was detected many times. Antigen unknown. The CDR3 spans 12 residues. J lost 9 bases, V lost 5 bases, and 4 bases had no gene match. The germline CDR1 and CDR2 sequences are KGHDR and SFDVKD. The receptor was isolated from an adult woman who had mild COVID-19 (a few samples of this study predate the infection). Cell type and time point are not known. The sample comprised PBMCs or a T cell subset sorted from them (not recorded which). The chain carries TRBV24-1 and TRBJ2-3; 7 nucleotides agree with TRBD1. The chain's CDR3 is CATSVVGGTQYF. The CDR3 DNA reads TGTGCCACCAGTGTAGTAGGGGGCACGCAGTATTTT.